Presented here are 2 T cell receptor beta chains from one specimen sequenced in a study of blood T cell repertoires in COVID-19. The assay was immunoSEQ multiplex PCR, and TCRdb's table has in-frame clones only and misses some. The sample carries 150,000 or so clones, around four fifths recorded once. Material: PBMCs or T cells enriched from blood (not recorded which). These receptors were obtained from a woman in her forties or fifties who had recovered from COVID-19.

This chain joins TRBV6-5 and TRBJ2-7, with 8 bases that match TRBD1. The length of the CDR3 is 15 residues. Trimming at V came to 6 bases and at J to 0 bases, leaving 7 bases not matched to a gene. Germline CDR1 is MNHEY and CDR2 is SVGAGI. The CDR3 sequence: CASRPPGTGSYEQYF. The CDR3 DNA reads TGTGCCAGCAGGCCCCCGGGGACAGGCTCCTACGAGCAGTACTTC.

The rearrangement uses TRBV6-1 and TRBJ1-2, with D perhaps TRBD1 (5 bases). The CDR3 has 15 amino acids. Germline CDR1 and CDR2: MNHNS and SASEGT. V shed 3 bases and J shed 4 bases, with 15 bases lying between them. CDR3 sequence: CASSDPAGGTYGYTF. CDR3 in DNA: TGTGCCAGCAGTGACCCCGCGGGGGGTACCTATGGCTACACCTTC.